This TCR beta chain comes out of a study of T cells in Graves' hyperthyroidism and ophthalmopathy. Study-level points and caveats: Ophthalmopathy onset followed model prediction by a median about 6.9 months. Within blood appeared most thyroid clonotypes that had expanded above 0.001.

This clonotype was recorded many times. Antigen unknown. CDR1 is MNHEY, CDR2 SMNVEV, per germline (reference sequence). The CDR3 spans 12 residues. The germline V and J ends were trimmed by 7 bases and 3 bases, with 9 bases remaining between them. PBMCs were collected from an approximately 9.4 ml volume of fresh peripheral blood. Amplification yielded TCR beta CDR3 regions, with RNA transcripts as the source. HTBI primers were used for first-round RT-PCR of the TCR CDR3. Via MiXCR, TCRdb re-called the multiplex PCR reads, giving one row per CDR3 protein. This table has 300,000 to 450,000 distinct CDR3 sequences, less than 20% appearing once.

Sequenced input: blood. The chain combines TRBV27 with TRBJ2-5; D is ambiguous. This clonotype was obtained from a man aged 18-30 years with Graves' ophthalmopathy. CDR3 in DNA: TGTGCCAGCAAGTCTACCGAAGAGACCCAGTACTTC. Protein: CASKSTEETQYF.